The clone carrying this TCR beta chain was observed at least ten times. This specimen comes from a study of regulatory T cells in long-lasting Graves disease. Through Arm-PCR of CDR3 regions and iRepertoire HTBI primers, TCR beta libraries were built. TCRdb reprocessed the multiplex PCR reads via MiXCR and lists one record per CDR3 protein. The profile covers hundreds of thousands of distinct CDR3 sequences, with more than 20% appearing a single time and 7.8% taken by the ten largest. Time point defined: persistent/refractory GD, antithyroid drugs over 5 years with positive TRAb. Extracted PBMC RNA gave rise to the TCR library. The germline CDR1 and CDR2 sequences are SGHAT and FQNNGV. J was trimmed by 0 bases and V by 5 bases; bases with no gene match: 5. This CDR3 spans 16 amino acids.

The specimen was peripheral blood mononuclear cells (PBMCs), collected when the disease was refractory, from a patient treated with antithyroid drugs. The sequence was obtained from a female donor with Graves disease. V usage is TRBV11-2 and J usage is TRBJ2-5, with 11 nucleotides matching TRBD2. Here the CDR3 DNA reads TGTGCCAGCAGCACGGGACTAGCGGAGGACCAAGAGACCCAGTACTTC. Amino acids: CASSTGLAEDQETQYF.